This T cell receptor beta chain is drawn from a study of human T cells and chemical hapten exposure. This CDR3 has 15 residues. Germline V gene data show CDR1 as MNHEY and CDR2 as SMNVEV (reference sequence). V lost 3 bases, J lost 1 base, and 5 bases stayed unmatched. This clonotype was observed at least ten times. Time point specified: patch test 3, about 24 weeks after DPC sensitization. Treatment of the sample: therapeutic diphenylcyclopropenone sensitization with weekly scalp DPC. TCRdb reprocessed the RACE reads with MiXCR, giving one entry per CDR3 protein. Counted here are some 84,000 distinct CDR3 sequences, 10% to 12% occurring once; the ten biggest clones make up about 3.5%.

The sample consisted of whole blood, taken in connection with sensitization to the hapten diphenylcyclopropenone (DPC). The sequence was obtained from a woman in her forties or fifties with alopecia areata. Some clones in this sample may be carry-over from other donors' samples. The chain has TRBV27 and TRBJ2-7; TRBD1 matches at 8 bases. CDR3 coding DNA: TGTGCCAGCAGTTTTTCGGGACAGGCGTCCTACGAGCAGTACTTC. Translated, it gives CASSFSGQASYEQYF.